These 8 T cell receptor beta chains were sequenced from one sample in a study of blood T cell repertoires in COVID-19. TCRdb's table, derived via immunoSEQ multiplex PCR, lists solely in-frame clones and lacks some. The table records 80,000 to 95,000 clones, around 87% of them present only once. The sequenced sample consisted of peripheral blood. These receptor sequences come from a human donor in a cohort sampled during active COVID-19.

V usage is TRBV9 and J usage is TRBJ2-2; 9 bases match TRBD1. Germline CDR1 SGDLS, CDR2 YYNGEE. J gave up 5 bases and V 3 bases, and 5 bases lay outside the gene matches. CDR3 length equals 15 residues. CDR3 protein: CASSGRQGGTGELFF. In DNA form, the CDR3 reads TGTGCCAGCAGCGGGCGACAGGGGGGGACCGGGGAGCTGTTTTTT. Full variable domain (remainder filled in from reference TRBV9 and TRBJ2-2): DSGVTQTPKHLITATGQRVTLRCSPRSGDLSVYWYQQSLDQGLQFLIQYYNGEERAKGNILERFSAQQFPDLHSELNLSSLELGDSALYFCASSGRQGGTGELFFGEGSRLTVL.

The genes are TRBV12-3 or TRBV12-4 and TRBJ1-5; D remains unclear. The V and J ends lost 3 bases and 9 bases respectively, with 9 bases between them. The CDR3 is 12 residues long. DNA of the CDR3: TGTGCCAGCAGTTTGGCGGGGTGGCCCCAGCATTTT. It translates to CASSLAGWPQHF.

V is TRBV7-3 and J is TRBJ2-4; 7 bases are a match to TRBD2. The CDR3 is 17 amino acids. CDR1 is SGHTA and CDR2 is FQGTGA in the germline V gene. The J segment lost 9 bases and the V segment lost 0 bases, leaving 14 bases of the junction unmatched. DNA for the CDR3: TGTGCCAGCAGCTTAACCGGGGGAGGGCCCCGGCCCAGCATTCAGTACTTC. It codes for CASSLTGGGPRPSIQYF.

This chain uses TRBV7-9 with TRBJ1-3; D may be TRBD1 (5 bases). The germline gives CDR1 SEHNR, CDR2 FQNEAQ (reference sequence). Deletions cut 5 bases from V and 2 bases from J, with 16 bases between. This CDR3 is built from 16 residues. The CDR3 reads CASSPLGGLPGNTIYF. Written as DNA, the CDR3 is TGTGCCAGCAGCCCATTGGGGGGTCTCCCTGGAAACACCATATATTTT.

The rearrangement links TRBV11-3 to TRBJ2-7; the D gene is possibly TRBD1 (5 bases). The CDR3 runs to 13 residues. Germline CDR1 SGHNT, CDR2 YENEEA. Trimming left V 5 bases short and J 2 bases short, with 10 bases between. This CDR3 reads CASSKTEAYEQYF. The CDR3 DNA sequence: TGTGCCAGCAGCAAGACAGAGGCCTACGAGCAGTACTTC.

The chain has TRBV6-2 or TRBV6-3 and TRBJ2-1, with 12 bases that match TRBD2. Trimming removed 4 bases from V and 3 bases from J; junction bases left unmatched: 10. Germline V CDR1 and CDR2: MNHEY, SVGEGT. The CDR3 covers 18 residues. The CDR3: CASSSRYTSGGFYNEQFF. For the CDR3, the DNA is TGTGCCAGCAGTTCCCGCTATACTAGCGGGGGGTTCTACAATGAGCAGTTCTTC.

DNA of the CDR3: TGTGCCAGCAGTTACGACAGGGGAGAAGACAATGAGCAGTTCTTC. Translated: CASSYDRGEDNEQFF. This chain uses TRBV6-5 with TRBJ2-1; TRBD1 agrees at 8 bases. J lost 5 bases, V lost 2 bases, and 5 bases had no gene match. The CDR3 is 15 residues long. Germline-derived CDR1 and CDR2 are MNHEY and SVGAGI.

V usage is TRBV27 and J usage is TRBJ2-1, with D possibly being TRBD1 (6 bases). From germline, CDR1 is MNHEY and CDR2 SMNVEV (reference sequence). The CDR3 loop spans 14 amino acids. Trimming cost V 6 bases and J 4 bases, with 13 bases left between them. The CDR3 loop reads CASRRVGAYNEQFF. CDR3 nucleotides: TGTGCCAGCAGACGCGTGGGGGCGTACAATGAGCAGTTCTTC.